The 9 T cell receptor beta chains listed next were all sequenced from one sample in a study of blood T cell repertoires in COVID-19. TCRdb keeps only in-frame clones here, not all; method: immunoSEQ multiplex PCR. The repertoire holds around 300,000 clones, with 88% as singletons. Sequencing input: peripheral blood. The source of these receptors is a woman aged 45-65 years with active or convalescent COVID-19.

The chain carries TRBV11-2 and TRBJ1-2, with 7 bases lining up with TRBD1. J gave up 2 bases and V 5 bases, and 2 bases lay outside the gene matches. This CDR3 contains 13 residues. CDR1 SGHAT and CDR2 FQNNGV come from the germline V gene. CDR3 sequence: CASSPQGNYGYTF. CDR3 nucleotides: TGTGCCAGCAGCCCACAGGGGAACTATGGCTACACCTTC.

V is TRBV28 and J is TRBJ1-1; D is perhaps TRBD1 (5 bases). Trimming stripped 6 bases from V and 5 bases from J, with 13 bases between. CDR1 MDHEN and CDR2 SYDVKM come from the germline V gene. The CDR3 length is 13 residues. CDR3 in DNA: TGTGCCAGCAGCGCCCGGGGGGGGACTGAAGCTTTCTTT. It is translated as CASSARGGTEAFF.

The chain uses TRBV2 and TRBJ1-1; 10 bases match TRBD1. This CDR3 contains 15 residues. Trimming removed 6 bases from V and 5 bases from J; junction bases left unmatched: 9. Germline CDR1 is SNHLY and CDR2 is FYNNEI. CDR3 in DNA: TGTGCCAGCAGGATGGGGACAGGGGTGGGAACTGAAGCTTTCTTT. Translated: CASRMGTGVGTEAFF.

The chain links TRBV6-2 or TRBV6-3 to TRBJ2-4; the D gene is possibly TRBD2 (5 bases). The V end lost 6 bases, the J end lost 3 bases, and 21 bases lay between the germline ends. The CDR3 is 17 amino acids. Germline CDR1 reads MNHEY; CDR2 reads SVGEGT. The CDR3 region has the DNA TGTGCCAGCAGCGACCTCGGAGGTAAAAAGGTCAAAAACATTCAGTACTTC. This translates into CASSDLGGKKVKNIQYF.

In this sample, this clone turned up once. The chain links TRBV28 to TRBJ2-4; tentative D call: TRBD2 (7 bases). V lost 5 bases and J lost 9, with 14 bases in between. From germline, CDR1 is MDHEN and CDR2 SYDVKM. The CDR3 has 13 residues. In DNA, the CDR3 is TGTGCCAGCAGTCGAGGGGGGGTCGGCATTCAGTACTTC. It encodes CASSRGGVGIQYF. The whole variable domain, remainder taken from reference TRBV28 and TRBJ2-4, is DVKVTQSSRYLVKRTGEKVFLECVQDMDHENMFWYRQDPGLGLRLIYFSYDVKMKEKGDIPEGYSVSREKKERFSLILESASTNQTSMYLCASSRGGVGIQYFGAGTRLSVL.

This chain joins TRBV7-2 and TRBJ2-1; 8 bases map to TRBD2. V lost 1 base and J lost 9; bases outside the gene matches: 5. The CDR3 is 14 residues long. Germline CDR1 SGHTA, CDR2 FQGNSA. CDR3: CASSLDGGAREQFF. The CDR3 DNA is TGTGCCAGCAGCTTAGACGGGGGGGCGCGTGAGCAGTTCTTC.

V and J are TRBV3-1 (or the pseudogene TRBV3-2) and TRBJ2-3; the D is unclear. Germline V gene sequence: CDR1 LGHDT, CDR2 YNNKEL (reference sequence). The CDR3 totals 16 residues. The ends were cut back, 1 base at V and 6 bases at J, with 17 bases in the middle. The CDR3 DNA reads TGTGCCAGCAGCCAAGGAGGAGCCCGAGACCACGATACGCAGTATTTT. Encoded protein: CASSQGGARDHDTQYF.

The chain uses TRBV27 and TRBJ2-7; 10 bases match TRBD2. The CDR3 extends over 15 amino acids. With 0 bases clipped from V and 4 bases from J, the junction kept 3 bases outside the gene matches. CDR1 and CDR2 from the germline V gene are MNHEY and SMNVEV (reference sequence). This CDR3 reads CASSLSLAGAYEQYF. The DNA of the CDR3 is TGTGCCAGCAGTTTATCGCTAGCGGGAGCTTACGAGCAGTACTTC.

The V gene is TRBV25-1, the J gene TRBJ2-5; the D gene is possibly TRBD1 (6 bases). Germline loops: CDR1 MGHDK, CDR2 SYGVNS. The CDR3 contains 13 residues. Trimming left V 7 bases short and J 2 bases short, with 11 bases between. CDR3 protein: CASNTGLQETQYF. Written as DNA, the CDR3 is TGTGCCAGCAACACAGGGCTACAAGAGACCCAGTACTTC.